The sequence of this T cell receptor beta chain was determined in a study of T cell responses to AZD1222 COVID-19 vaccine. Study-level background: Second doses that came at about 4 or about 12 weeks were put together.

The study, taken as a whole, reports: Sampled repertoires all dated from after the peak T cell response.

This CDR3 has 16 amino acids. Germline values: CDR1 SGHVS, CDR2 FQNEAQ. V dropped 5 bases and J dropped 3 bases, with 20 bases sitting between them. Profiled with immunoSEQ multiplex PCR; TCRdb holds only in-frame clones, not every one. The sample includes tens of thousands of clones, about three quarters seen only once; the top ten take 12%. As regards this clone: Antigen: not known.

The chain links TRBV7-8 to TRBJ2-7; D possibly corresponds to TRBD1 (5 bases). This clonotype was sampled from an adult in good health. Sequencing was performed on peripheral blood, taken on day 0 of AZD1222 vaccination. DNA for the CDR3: TGTGCCAGCAGCCCCCCGATACGGCAGGGAATCTACGAGCAGTACTTC. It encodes CASSPPIRQGIYEQYF.